The rows below give T cell receptor beta chains drawn from one sample of a study of response to subunit inactivated influenza vaccine. TCRdb analysed the RT-PCR reads with MiXCR anew, one entry per CDR3 protein. The table shows under 800,000 distinct CDR3 sequences, with roughly 14% occurring only once. The specimen was PBMCs from blood, collected 14 to 15 days before vaccination. These receptors were collected from a man aged 50 to 60 who received an inactivated influenza vaccine. Each CDR3 is given with its conserved first and last residue. D genes are given only for firm matches. Rows may omit the clone size; those that give it use once, few, many or a size class.

CASSLNSGSLNEQFF | TGTGCCAGCAGCTTGAACAGCGGGAGTCTCAATGAGCAGTTCTTC | TRBJ2-1 | many | TRBD2 | TRBV5-6
CASSLGRVNIQYF | TGTGCCAGCAGCTTGGGTAGGGTAAACATTCAGTACTTC | TRBJ2-4 | - | - | TRBV5-6
CASSLASAGARREQYF | TGTGCCAGCAGCTTAGCGTCAGCGGGAGCGCGGAGGGAGCAGTACTTC | TRBJ2-7 | - | TRBD2 | TRBV7-2
CASSLAGTRYNEQFF | TGTGCCAGCAGTTTAGCAGGGACACGATACAATGAGCAGTTCTTC | TRBJ2-1 | many | - | TRBV12-3/TRBV12-4
CSARRGIDEQFF | TGCAGTGCTAGAAGGGGGATAGATGAGCAGTTCTTC | TRBJ2-1 | - | - | TRBV20-1
CASSFRPAVRGTDTQYF | TGTGCCAGCAGCTTCAGGCCAGCGGTAAGGGGCACAGATACGCAGTATTTT | TRBJ2-3 | few | - | TRBV6-1
CSAIDAGSSYEQYF | TGCAGTGCGATCGATGCAGGGTCGTCCTACGAGCAGTACTTC | TRBJ2-7 | - | - | TRBV20-1
CASTYRARGETEAFF | TGTGCCAGCACCTACCGGGCCAGGGGAGAGACTGAAGCTTTCTTT | TRBJ1-1 | few | - | TRBV6-2/TRBV6-3
CASSQDGGTGKGDTQYF | TGCGCCAGCAGCCAAGATGGAGGGACAGGGAAGGGGGATACGCAGTATTTT | TRBJ2-3 | - | TRBD1 | TRBV4-1
CASSPRGLAGRQETQYF | TGTGCCAGCAGTCCAAGAGGGTTGGCGGGGCGACAAGAGACCCAGTACTTC | TRBJ2-5 | many | - | TRBV27
CASRQYSDRDYGYTF | TGCGCCAGCAGACAATATTCGGACAGGGACTATGGCTACACCTTC | TRBJ1-2 | - | TRBD1 | TRBV10-2
CASSLRNTGELFF | TGTGCCAGCAGTTTGAGGAACACCGGGGAGCTGTTTTTT | TRBJ2-2 | many | - | TRBV12-3/TRBV12-4
CASSLRVTTGTDTQYF | TGTGCCAGCAGCTTAAGGGTCACCACTGGGACAGATACGCAGTATTTT | TRBJ2-3 | - | - | TRBV7-9
CASSDPSGGDTQYF | TGTGCCAGCAGTGACCCAAGTGGGGGAGATACGCAGTATTTT | TRBJ2-3 | - | - | TRBV25-1
CSASSGNLNEQYF | TGCAGTGCTAGTTCGGGGAACCTGAACGAGCAGTACTTC | TRBJ2-7 | - | - | TRBV20-1
CASSRFTLTGELFF | TGTGCCAGCAGTCGGTTTACCTTAACCGGGGAGCTGTTTTTT | TRBJ2-2 | few | - | TRBV6-1
CASSTFGQGRPYQFF | TGTGCCAGCAGTACTTTCGGACAGGGAAGACCGTATCAGTTCTTC | TRBJ2-1 | few | TRBD1 | TRBV28
CASTLAGRNTGELFF | TGTGCCAGCACCTTAGCGGGACGAAACACCGGGGAGCTGTTTTTT | TRBJ2-2 | few | TRBD2 | TRBV7-9
CASSYSWQIEGKETQYF | TGTGCCAGCAGTTACTCGTGGCAGATAGAGGGGAAAGAGACCCAGTACTTC | TRBJ2-5 | few | - | TRBV6-5
CASRGGALGTGELFF | TGTGCCAGCAGAGGTGGGGCGCTTGGCACCGGGGAGCTGTTTTTT | TRBJ2-2 | few | - | TRBV27
CASIPPGGGSTDTQYF | TGTGCCAGCATCCCCCCGGGCGGGGGGAGCACAGATACGCAGTATTTT | TRBJ2-3 | few | TRBD2 | TRBV2
CASSLYQETQYF | TGTGCCAGCTCACTGTACCAAGAGACCCAGTACTTC | TRBJ2-5 | many | - | TRBV5-1
CASSSTGESYNEQFF | TGTGCCAGCAGCTCCACAGGGGAATCCTACAATGAGCAGTTCTTC | TRBJ2-1 | - | TRBD1 | TRBV13
CASSRGGGTNEKLFF | TGTGCCAGCAGCCGCGGAGGGGGAACTAATGAAAAACTGTTTTTT | TRBJ1-4 | few | - | TRBV7-9
CASRKRVSTDTQYF | TGCGCCAGCAGGAAACGGGTTAGCACAGATACGCAGTATTTT | TRBJ2-3 | few | - | TRBV5-1
CSVVRSDPALAEPYNEQFF | TGCAGCGTTGTCAGGTCGGATCCGGCGCTAGCGGAACCCTACAATGAGCAGTTCTTC | TRBJ2-1 | few | TRBD2 | TRBV29-1
CASSYSGSHQPQHF | TGTGCCAGCAGTTACTCGGGAAGTCATCAGCCCCAGCATTTT | TRBJ1-5 | few | - | TRBV6-5
CASIHWVDYSNQPQHF | TGTGCCAGCATCCATTGGGTCGATTATAGCAATCAGCCCCAGCATTTT | TRBJ1-5 | few | - | TRBV12-3/TRBV12-4